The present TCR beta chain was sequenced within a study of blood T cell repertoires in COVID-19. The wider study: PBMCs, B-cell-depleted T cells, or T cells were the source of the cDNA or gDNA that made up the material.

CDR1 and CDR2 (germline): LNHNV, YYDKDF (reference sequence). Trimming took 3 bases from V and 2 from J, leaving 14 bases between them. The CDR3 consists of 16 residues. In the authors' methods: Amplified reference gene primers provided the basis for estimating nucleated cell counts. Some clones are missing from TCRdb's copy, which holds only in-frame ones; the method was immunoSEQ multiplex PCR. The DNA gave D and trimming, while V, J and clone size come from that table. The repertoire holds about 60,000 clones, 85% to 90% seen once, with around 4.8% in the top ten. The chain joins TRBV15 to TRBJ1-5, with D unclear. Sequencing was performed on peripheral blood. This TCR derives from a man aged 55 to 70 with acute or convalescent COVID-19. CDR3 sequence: CATSSGLTEGNQPQHF. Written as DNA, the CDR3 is TGTGCCACCAGCAGCGGCCTGACTGAGGGCAATCAGCCCCAGCATTTT.